These 27 T cell receptor beta chains originate from one sample sequenced in a study of T cell clones after liver transplantation. Sequenced by immunoSEQ multiplex PCR; TCRdb stores in-frame clones only, minus some. This table holds about 75,000 clones, approximately 81% found once. Here the sequenced sample was CD4+ T cells from blood, taken about 50 months after liver transplant. These receptors originate from a human patient who received a liver transplant. Some T cells here may be from the graft donor.

The chain employs TRBV27 and TRBJ1-5, with 10 bases lining up with TRBD1. This CDR3 is 17 amino acids long. Germline CDR1 reads MNHEY; CDR2 reads SMNVEV (reference sequence). V was clipped by 6 bases and J by 4 bases; unmatched bases: 12. In DNA, the CDR3 is TGTGCCAGCAGCCCATACTCGGGACAGGGGAGGAATCAGCCCCAGCATTTT. Translated: CASSPYSGQGRNQPQHF.

This chain connects TRBV27 to TRBJ1-1; D gene ambiguous. Between the trimmed V and J ends, which lost 5 bases and 7 bases, there was a span of 17 bases. Germline lookup yields CDR1 MNHEY and CDR2 SMNVEV (reference sequence). CDR3 length: 14 residues. The CDR3 loop is CASSNPGREIEAFF. CDR3 sequence (DNA): TGTGCCAGCAGTAACCCGGGAAGGGAGATTGAAGCTTTCTTT.

The V gene is TRBV6-5, the J gene TRBJ1-2; a possible D gene is TRBD1 (5 bases). The V gene lost 3 bases and the J gene lost 3 bases, with 11 bases spanning the gap. Germline V gene sequence: CDR1 MNHEY, CDR2 SVGAGI. This CDR3 comprises 14 residues. Written as DNA, the CDR3 is TGTGCCAGCAGTTATACAGGCGGGGACTATGGCTACACCTTC. It translates to CASSYTGGDYGYTF.

This clone showed up just once. V and J are TRBV5-4 and TRBJ2-5; 10 nucleotides line up with TRBD2. V lost 0 bases, J lost 7 bases, and 12 bases stayed unmatched. The CDR3 consists of 17 residues. The germline gives CDR1 SGHNT, CDR2 YYREEE (reference sequence). The CDR3 nucleotides are TGTGCCAGCAGCTTGGAGGGCAGCGGGAGGGCCGGGGTGACCCAGTACTTC. Amino acids: CASSLEGSGRAGVTQYF.

This rearrangement joins TRBV6-1 to TRBJ2-7; a weak D match, TRBD1 (6 bases). CDR1 is MNHNS and CDR2 is SASEGT in the germline V gene. The V end lost 5 bases, the J end lost 7 bases, and 15 bases lay between the germline ends. This CDR3 has 13 amino acids. CDR3 coding DNA: TGTGCCAGCAGTAACCGGGACAAGGTAGAGCAGTACTTC. Its translation: CASSNRDKVEQYF.

The chain couples TRBV9 to TRBJ2-1; D might be TRBD1 or TRBD2, each matching 5 bases. Germline loops: CDR1 SGDLS, CDR2 YYNGEE. The CDR3 contains 14 residues. The V and J ends lost 4 bases and 10 bases respectively, with 18 bases between them. The CDR3 spells CASSQLPVGTEQFF. CDR3 DNA sequence: TGTGCCAGCAGCCAACTCCCCGTGGGGACGGAGCAGTTCTTC.

This rearrangement joins TRBV7-7 to TRBJ2-3, with D possibly TRBD2 on 5 matching bases. The CDR3 contains 13 residues. Germline values: CDR1 SSHAT, CDR2 FNYEAQ (reference sequence). V lost 5 bases and J lost 2, with 8 bases in between. CDR3: CASSPGVTDTQYF. CDR3 sequence (DNA): TGTGCCAGCAGCCCCGGGGTCACAGATACGCAGTATTTT.

The V and J genes are TRBV4-3 and TRBJ2-1; D might be TRBD2 (6 bases). V was clipped by 2 bases and J by 6 bases, with 8 bases between them. Germline values: CDR1 LGHNA, CDR2 YSLEER. This CDR3 is built from 13 residues. The CDR3 spells CASSQWRGNEQFF. The CDR3 DNA is TGCGCCAGCAGCCAATGGCGGGGCAATGAGCAGTTCTTC.

The chain has TRBV28 and TRBJ2-6; D is uncertain. This CDR3 spans 12 amino acids. Germline V gene sequence: CDR1 MDHEN, CDR2 SYDVKM. Trimming stripped 11 bases from V and 3 bases from J, with 8 bases between. For the CDR3, the DNA is TGTGCCGTACGGAGTGGGGCCAACGTCCTGACTTTC. This encodes CAVRSGANVLTF. The whole variable domain, filled in from reference TRBV28 and TRBJ2-6, reads DVKVTQSSRYLVKRTGEKVFLECVQDMDHENMFWYRQDPGLGLRLIYFSYDVKMKEKGDIPEGYSVSREKKERFSLILESASTNQTSMYLCAVRSGANVLTFGAGSRLTVL.

The rearrangement joins TRBV19 to TRBJ2-7, with 7 nucleotides matching TRBD2. The CDR3 consists of 15 residues. Germline V CDR1 and CDR2: LNHDA, SQIVND (reference sequence). Losses at the gene ends were 4 bases for V and 2 bases for J; bases not matched to a gene: 8. The CDR3 DNA follows: TGTGCCAGTAGTACCCGGGGCGGGAGTACCTACGAGCAGTACTTC. It encodes CASSTRGGSTYEQYF. Together with reference TRBV19 and TRBJ2-7, the CDR3 gives the full variable domain: DGGITQSPKYLFRKEGQNVTLSCEQNLNHDAMYWYRQDPGQGLRLIYYSQIVNDFQKGDIAEGYSVSREKKESFPLTVTSAQKNPTAFYLCASSTRGGSTYEQYFGPGTRLTVT.

This clone has a single count. The chain couples TRBV27 to TRBJ2-6; D possibly corresponds to TRBD2 (5 bases). CDR1 is MNHEY, CDR2 SMNVEV, per germline (reference sequence). V shed 3 bases and J shed 3 bases, with 12 bases lying between them. The CDR3 runs to 16 residues. The CDR3 coding sequence is TGTGCCAGCAGTTTTTTTAAGGCGGGTGGGGCCAACGTCCTGACTTTC. Translation gives CASSFFKAGGANVLTF.

The chain recombines TRBV5-1 with TRBJ2-3; D may be TRBD1 (6 bases). The CDR3 has 13 residues. CDR1 and CDR2 (germline): SGHRS, YFSETQ. V lost 6 bases and J 5 bases, leaving 13 bases between the germline ends. The CDR3 loop reads CASTTGPGDTQYF. The CDR3 nucleotides are TGCGCCAGCACAACAGGGCCCGGAGATACGCAGTATTTT.

CDR3 protein: CASSPRTEAFF. CDR3 bases: TGTGCCAGCAGCCCTAGGACTGAAGCTTTCTTT. The rearrangement uses TRBV28 and TRBJ1-1; D is uncertain. Germline V gives CDR1 MDHEN, CDR2 SYDVKM. This CDR3 is 11 amino acids long. V was pared by 6 bases and J by 5 bases, with 7 bases between.

The chain is built from TRBV7-2 and TRBJ2-1; D call uncertain. This CDR3 has 10 amino acids. Per germline, CDR1 SGHTA and CDR2 FQGNSA. Trimming took off 3 bases at V and 7 bases at J, with 1 base between the two ends. CDR3 sequence: CASSFNEQFF. The CDR3, as DNA: TGTGCCAGCAGCTTTAATGAGCAGTTCTTC.

The J gene is TRBJ2-5, the V gene TRBV6-6; D unclear. This CDR3 has 14 residues. Germline values: CDR1 MNHNY, CDR2 SVGAGI (reference sequence). V gave up 2 bases and J gave up 3 bases, with 10 bases separating them. This CDR3 is CASSYTPSKETQYF. The CDR3, as DNA: TGTGCCAGCAGTTACACCCCCTCAAAAGAGACCCAGTACTTC.

This chain uses TRBV29-1 with TRBJ2-4; a weak D match, TRBD2 (6 bases). The germline CDR1 and CDR2 sequences are SQVTM and ANQGSEA. Trimming shortened V by 7 bases and J by 0 bases, and 16 bases separated the two germline ends. The CDR3 is 15 residues long. CDR3 DNA: TGCAGCGCAATCCGCGTCGGGGGAGCCAAAAACATTCAGTACTTC. The encoded protein is CSAIRVGGAKNIQYF.

This clone was detected only once. V gene TRBV19 combines with J gene TRBJ1-2; D perhaps matches TRBD1 (5 bases). The CDR3 loop spans 15 amino acids. CDR1 LNHDA and CDR2 SQIVND come from the germline V gene (reference sequence). V shed 3 bases and J shed 3 bases, with 14 bases lying between them. Here the CDR3 reads CASSIGSSGHYGYTF. Here the CDR3 DNA reads TGTGCCAGTAGTATTGGGTCCTCGGGACACTATGGCTACACCTTC.

The rearrangement links TRBV6-5 to TRBJ1-1, with D uncertain. Trimming removed 5 bases at V and 11 bases at J, with 15 bases between. Germline CDR1 MNHEY, CDR2 SVGAGI. The CDR3 loop spans 12 amino acids. The CDR3 DNA reads as TGTGCCAGCAGTCACCCCCCCGGGTCTGCTTTCTTT. This translates into CASSHPPGSAFF.

The gene calls are TRBV2 and TRBJ1-3, with TRBD1 identical over 7 bases. Germline V gene sequence: CDR1 SNHLY, CDR2 FYNNEI. The CDR3 is 15 residues long. V dropped 6 bases and J dropped 0; count of bases not matched to a gene: 5. The CDR3 loop is CASRPGQSSGNTIYF. CDR3 nucleotides: TGTGCCAGCAGGCCGGGACAGAGCTCTGGAAACACCATATATTTT.

This sequence joins TRBV30 and TRBJ1-1; a weak D match, TRBD1 (6 bases). Trimming removed 0 bases at V and 5 bases at J, with 10 bases between. This CDR3 region has 13 residues. Germline CDR1 reads GTSNPN; CDR2 reads SVGIG (reference sequence). For the CDR3, the DNA is TGTGCCTGGAGTGTGGGGGGGCATACTGAAGCTTTCTTT. Its protein product is CAWSVGGHTEAFF.

CDR3 region: CASSLVAGGLNEQFF. In DNA, the CDR3 is TGTGCCAGCAGCTTAGTTGCGGGGGGGCTGAATGAGCAGTTCTTC. The genes are TRBV7-6 and TRBJ2-1, with 9 positions matching TRBD2. The CDR3 runs to 15 residues. The V and J ends lost 1 base and 7 bases, in that order; junction bases with no gene match: 5. Germline lookup yields CDR1 SGHVS and CDR2 FNYEAQ.

This clone appeared once. The V call is TRBV21-1, the J call TRBJ1-5; the D call in the table, TRBD1, was not verified against the DNA. TRBV21-1 is given as a pseudogene. This CDR3 contains 18 residues. Here the CDR3 reads CASSKVGLRTGPEQPQHF. DNA for the CDR3: TGTGCCAGCAGCAAAGTAGGTCTTCGCACAGGCCCTGAGCAGCCCCAGCATTTT.

V is TRBV6-5 and J is TRBJ1-5, with D hard to call. CDR1 is MNHEY and CDR2 is SVGAGI in the germline V gene. The CDR3 spans 13 residues. V lost 0 bases and J 7 bases, leaving 7 bases between the germline ends. CDR3 protein: CASSYSAGQPQHF. The CDR3 DNA reads as TGTGCCAGCAGTTACTCGGCGGGCCAGCCCCAGCATTTT.

The chain recombines TRBV5-4 with TRBJ2-5; TRBD1 is a possible D gene (6 bases). Germline values: CDR1 SGHNT, CDR2 YYREEE (reference sequence). V was pared by 4 bases and J by 4 bases, with 20 bases between. The CDR3 has 16 residues. The CDR3 nucleotides read TGTGCCAGCAGCCACGAAATCCCCAGGGGAGCAGAGACCCAGTACTTC. Its translation is CASSHEIPRGAETQYF.

This sequence joins TRBV18 and TRBJ2-3; D is undetermined. CDR1 is KGHSH, CDR2 LQKENI, per germline. The CDR3 runs to 13 residues. V was trimmed by 5 bases and J by 1 base, leaving 7 bases between them. The CDR3 DNA reads TGTGCCAGCTCATCCCCGCGCACAGATACGCAGTATTTT. It is translated as CASSSPRTDTQYF.

This clone was seen only once. The rearrangement joins TRBV30 to TRBJ2-3; 7 positions match TRBD2. V was clipped by 3 bases and J by 4 bases; unmatched bases: 7. The germline V gene encodes CDR1 GTSNPN and CDR2 SVGIG (reference sequence). The CDR3 runs 14 residues. CDR3 in amino acids: CAWRTGRSADTQYF. In nucleotides, the CDR3 is TGTGCCTGGAGAACCGGGAGGTCGGCAGATACGCAGTATTTT.

The J gene is TRBJ2-5, the V gene TRBV2, with 10 positions matching TRBD1. The CDR3 loop spans 16 amino acids. CDR1 and CDR2 (germline): SNHLY, FYNNEI. V shed 3 bases, J shed 5 bases, and the junction held 9 bases outside the gene matches. The CDR3 protein is CASSERGQGRGETQYF. CDR3 nucleotide sequence: TGTGCCAGCAGTGAGAGGGGACAGGGGCGGGGGGAGACCCAGTACTTC. Using reference TRBV2 and TRBJ2-5 for the parts outside the CDR3, the full variable domain is EPEVTQTPSHQVTQMGQEVILRCVPISNHLYFYWYRQILGQKVEFLVSFYNNEISEKSEIFDDQFSVERPDGSNFTLKIRSTKLEDSAMYFCASSERGQGRGETQYFGPGTRLLVL.